This section outlines one T cell receptor (beta chain) sequence together with its context. What it binds is unknown. Extracted from the samples, RNA was reverse transcribed into cDNA to serve as the sequencing template. The table came from immunoSEQ multiplex PCR; TCRdb's copy has only in-frame clones and leaves some out. The table has roughly 150,000 clones, over 70% seen once. The record originates from a study of CD8+ T cells in alopecia areata. Study-level background: Tofacitinib ran 6 to 18 months, followed by 6 months off drug.

PBMCs were stained for CD3, CD4 and CD8, and CD4+ and CD8+ T cells were sorted. Findings and limits, study-wide: Higher clonality and more expanded CD8+ clones appeared in lesional than normal scalp.

V lost 4 bases and J 2 bases, leaving 9 bases between the germline ends. From germline, CDR1 is PRHDT and CDR2 FYEKMQ (reference sequence). CDR3 length: 13 amino acids. The rearrangement links TRBV13 to TRBJ2-7, with D uncertain. Here the sequenced sample was CD8+ T cells sorted from blood, taken at week 0. This receptor was taken from a human donor with alopecia areata. Written as DNA, the CDR3 is TGTGCCAGCAGCTCGGGTGACGCCTACGAGCAGTACTTC. This encodes CASSSGDAYEQYF. Looking up the rest from reference TRBV13 and TRBJ2-7 gives the full variable domain: AAGVIQSPRHLIKEKRETATLKCYPIPRHDTVYWYQQGPGQDPQFLISFYEKMQSDKGSIPDRFSAQQFSDYHSELNMSSLELGDSALYFCASSSGDAYEQYFGPGTRLTVT.